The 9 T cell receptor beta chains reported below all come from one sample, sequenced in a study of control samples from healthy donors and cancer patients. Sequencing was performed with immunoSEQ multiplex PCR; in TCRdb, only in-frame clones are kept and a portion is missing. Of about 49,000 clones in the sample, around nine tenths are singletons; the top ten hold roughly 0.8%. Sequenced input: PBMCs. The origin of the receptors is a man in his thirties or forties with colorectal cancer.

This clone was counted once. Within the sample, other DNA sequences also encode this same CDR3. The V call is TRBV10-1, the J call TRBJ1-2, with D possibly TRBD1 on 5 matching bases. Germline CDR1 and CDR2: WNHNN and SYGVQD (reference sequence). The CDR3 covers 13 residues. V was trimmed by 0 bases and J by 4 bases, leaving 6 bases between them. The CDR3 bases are TGCGCCAGCAGTGAGTCGGGGACCTATGGCTACACCTTC. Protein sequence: CASSESGTYGYTF.

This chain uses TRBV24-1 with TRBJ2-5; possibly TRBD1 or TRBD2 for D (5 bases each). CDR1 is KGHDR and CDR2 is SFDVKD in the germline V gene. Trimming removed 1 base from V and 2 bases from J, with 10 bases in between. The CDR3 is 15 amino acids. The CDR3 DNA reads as TGTGCCACCAGTGATTTAAGGGACCTTCAAGAGACCCAGTACTTC. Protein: CATSDLRDLQETQYF.

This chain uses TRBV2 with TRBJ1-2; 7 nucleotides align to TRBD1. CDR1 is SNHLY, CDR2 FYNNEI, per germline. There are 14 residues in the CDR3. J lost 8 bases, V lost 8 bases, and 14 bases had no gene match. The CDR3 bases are TGTGCCAGCCTCGGGGGTGACAGGGAGAAGGGCTACACCTTC. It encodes CASLGGDREKGYTF.

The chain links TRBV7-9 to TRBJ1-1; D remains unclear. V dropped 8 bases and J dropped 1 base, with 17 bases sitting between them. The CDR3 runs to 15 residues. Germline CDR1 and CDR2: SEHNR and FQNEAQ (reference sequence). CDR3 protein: CASSAIGRSNTEAFF. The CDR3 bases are TGTGCCAGCTCTGCAATTGGCAGGTCGAACACTGAAGCTTTCTTT.

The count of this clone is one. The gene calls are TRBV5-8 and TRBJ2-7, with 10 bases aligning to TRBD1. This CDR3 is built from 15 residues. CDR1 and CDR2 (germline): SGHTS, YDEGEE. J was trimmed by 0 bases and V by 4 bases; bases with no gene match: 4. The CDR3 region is CASSPGQGVSYEQYF. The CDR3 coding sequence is TGTGCCAGCAGCCCCGGACAGGGGGTCTCCTACGAGCAGTACTTC.

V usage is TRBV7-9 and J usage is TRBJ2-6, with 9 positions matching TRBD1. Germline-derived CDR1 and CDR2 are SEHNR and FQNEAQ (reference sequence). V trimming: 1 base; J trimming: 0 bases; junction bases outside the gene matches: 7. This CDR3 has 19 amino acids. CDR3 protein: CASSLEGTGLISGANVLTF. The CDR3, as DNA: TGTGCCAGCAGCTTAGAGGGGACAGGGTTAATCTCTGGGGCCAACGTCCTGACTTTC.

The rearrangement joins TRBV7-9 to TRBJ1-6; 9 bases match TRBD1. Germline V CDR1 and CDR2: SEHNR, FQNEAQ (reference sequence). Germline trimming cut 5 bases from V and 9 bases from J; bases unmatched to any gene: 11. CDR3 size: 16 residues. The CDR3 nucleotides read TGTGCCAGCAGCCCCACAGGGGGCGCGGGGGGTTCACCCCTCCACTTT. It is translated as CASSPTGGAGGSPLHF. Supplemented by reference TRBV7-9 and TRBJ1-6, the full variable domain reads DTGVSQNPRHKITKRGQNVTFRCDPISEHNRLYWYRQTLGQGPEFLTYFQNEAQLEKSRLLSDRFSAERPKGSFSTLEIQRTEQGDSAMYLCASSPTGGAGGSPLHFGNGTRLTVT.

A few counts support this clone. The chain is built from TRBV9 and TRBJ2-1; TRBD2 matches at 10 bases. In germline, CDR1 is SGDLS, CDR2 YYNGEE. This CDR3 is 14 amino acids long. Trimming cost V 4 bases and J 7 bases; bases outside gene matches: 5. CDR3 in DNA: TGTGCCAGCAGCTTGGGACTAGCGTTAAATGAGCAGTTCTTC. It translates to CASSLGLALNEQFF.

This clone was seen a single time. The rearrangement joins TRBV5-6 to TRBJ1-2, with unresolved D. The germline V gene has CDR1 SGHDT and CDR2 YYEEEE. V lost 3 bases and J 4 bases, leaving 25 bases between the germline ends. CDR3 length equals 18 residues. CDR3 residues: CASSSDDWADALPYGYTF. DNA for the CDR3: TGTGCCAGCAGCTCGGACGACTGGGCCGATGCCCTGCCCTATGGCTACACCTTC. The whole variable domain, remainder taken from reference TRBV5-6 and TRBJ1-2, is DAGVTQSPTHLIKTRGQQVTLRCSPKSGHDTVSWYQQALGQGPQFIFQYYEEEERQRGNFPDRFSGHQFPNYSSELNVNALLLGDSALYLCASSSDDWADALPYGYTFGSGTRLTVV.